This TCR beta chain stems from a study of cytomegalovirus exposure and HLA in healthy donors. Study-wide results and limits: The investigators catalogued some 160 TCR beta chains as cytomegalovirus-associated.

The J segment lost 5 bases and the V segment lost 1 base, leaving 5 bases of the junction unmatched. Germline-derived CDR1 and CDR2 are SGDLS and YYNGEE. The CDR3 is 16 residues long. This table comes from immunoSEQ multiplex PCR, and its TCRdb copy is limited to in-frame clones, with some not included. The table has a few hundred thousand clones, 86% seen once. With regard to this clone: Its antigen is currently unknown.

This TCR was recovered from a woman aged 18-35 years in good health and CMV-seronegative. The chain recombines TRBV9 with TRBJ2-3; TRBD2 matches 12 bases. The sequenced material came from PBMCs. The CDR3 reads CASSVLAGGAGDTQYF. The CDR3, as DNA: TGTGCCAGCAGCGTACTAGCGGGAGGGGCCGGAGATACGCAGTATTTT.